One sample yielded the 12 T cell receptor beta chains listed below, sequenced in a study of identifying expanded T cells in peripheral blood. This table comes from immunoSEQ multiplex PCR, and its TCRdb copy is limited to in-frame clones, with some not included. Of around 100,000 clones listed, around nine tenths are singletons. Sample: blood. The receptors were sampled from a person between 18 and 75 years old in good health.

The chain links TRBV5-1 to TRBJ1-2, with TRBD1 as a possible D gene (5 bases). The CDR3 extends over 15 amino acids. Per the germline V gene, CDR1 is SGHRS and CDR2 is YFSETQ. V lost 0 bases, J lost 2 bases, and 11 bases lay in between. CDR3: CASSLASTANYGYTF. CDR3 DNA sequence: TGCGCCAGCAGCTTGGCCTCGACAGCGAACTATGGCTACACCTTC.

The chain carries TRBV18 and TRBJ1-1, with TRBD1 matching 11 bases. CDR1 and CDR2 from the germline V gene are KGHSH and LQKENI. V was clipped by 9 bases and J by 0 bases; unmatched bases: 6. The CDR3 contains 15 residues. CDR3: CASNGGQGVNTEAFF. The CDR3 DNA follows: TGTGCCAGTAATGGGGGACAGGGGGTGAACACTGAAGCTTTCTTT. The full variable domain, rest sourced from reference TRBV18 and TRBJ1-1, is NAGVMQNPRHLVRRRGQEARLRCSPMKGHSHVYWYRQLPEEGLKFMVYLQKENIIDESGMPKERFSAEFPKEGPSILRIQQVVRGDSAAYFCASNGGQGVNTEAFFGQGTRLTVV.

This clone is a singleton in its sample. This CDR3 is CASSIGGGWATEAFF. Here the CDR3 DNA reads TGTGCCAGTAGTATCGGGGGGGGCTGGGCCACTGAAGCTTTCTTT. This rearrangement joins TRBV19 to TRBJ1-1, with a possible D match to TRBD1 (6 bases). Looked up from germline, CDR1 is LNHDA and CDR2 is SQIVND (reference sequence). This CDR3 has 15 residues. V gave up 3 bases and J gave up 4 bases, with 15 bases separating them.

The chain couples TRBV6-1 to TRBJ1-2; tentative D call: TRBD1 (6 bases). The germline V and J ends were trimmed by 6 bases and 8 bases, with 13 bases remaining between them. The length of the CDR3 is 12 residues. Germline V CDR1 and CDR2: MNHNS, SASEGT. In DNA, the CDR3 is TGTGCCAGCAGCCCCACAGGGTACGGCTACACCTTC. Translation: CASSPTGYGYTF.

V gene TRBV15 combines with J gene TRBJ2-7; a possible D gene is TRBD1 (5 bases). From germline, CDR1 is LNHNV and CDR2 YYDKDF (reference sequence). The CDR3 consists of 13 residues. V was trimmed by 3 bases and J by 1 base, leaving 7 bases between them. CDR3 protein: CATSRTVSYEQYF. CDR3 coding DNA: TGTGCCACCAGCAGGACAGTTTCCTACGAGCAGTACTTC.

This chain links TRBV13 with TRBJ2-3, with D maybe TRBD1 (6 bases). The germline V gene has CDR1 PRHDT and CDR2 FYEKMQ (reference sequence). This CDR3 has 13 amino acids. V lost 10 bases and J lost 2, with 13 bases in between. CDR3 nucleotide sequence: TGTGCCACAACGACAGGTATCACAGATACGCAGTATTTT. This encodes CATTTGITDTQYF.

The V gene is TRBV4-3, the J gene TRBJ1-4; tentative D call: TRBD1 (5 bases). Germline CDR1 reads LGHNA; CDR2 reads YSLEER. This CDR3 has 14 residues. V was trimmed by 1 base and J by 8 bases, leaving 11 bases between them. CDR3 region: CASSQGPTAEKLFF. The CDR3 nucleotides read TGCGCCAGCAGCCAAGGGCCGACAGCCGAAAAACTGTTTTTT.

This chain connects TRBV13 to TRBJ2-7, with TRBD2 matching over 7 bases. CDR1 and CDR2 (germline): PRHDT, FYEKMQ (reference sequence). The ends lost 5 bases at V and 1 base at J; junction bases unmatched: 11. There are 16 residues in the CDR3. The CDR3 protein is CASSLERGLGSYEQYF. The CDR3 DNA sequence: TGTGCCAGCAGCCTTGAACGTGGACTAGGGTCCTACGAGCAGTACTTC.

This rearrangement joins TRBV7-2 to TRBJ1-5; maybe TRBD1 (5 bases). V was cut by 5 bases and J by 9 bases, with 17 bases left in between. The length of the CDR3 is 14 residues. CDR1 and CDR2 (germline): SGHTA, FQGNSA. Here the CDR3 DNA reads TGTGCCAGCAGCCCGCGGCCTCCAGGGTGGCCCCAGCATTTT. This gives the protein CASSPRPPGWPQHF. Full variable domain (missing parts from reference TRBV7-2 and TRBJ1-5): GAGVSQSPSNKVTEKGKDVELRCDPISGHTALYWYRQSLGQGLEFLIYFQGNSAPDKSGLPSDRFSAERTGGSVSTLTIQRTQQEDSAVYLCASSPRPPGWPQHFGDGTRLSIL.

The V and J genes are TRBV9 and TRBJ2-3; maybe TRBD2 (5 bases). V dropped 3 bases and J dropped 3 bases, with 8 bases sitting between them. The CDR3 is 13 residues long. Germline CDR1 is SGDLS and CDR2 is YYNGEE. The CDR3 DNA sequence: TGTGCCAGCAGCGGTTGGAGGACAGATACGCAGTATTTT. This gives the protein CASSGWRTDTQYF.

V is TRBV10-2 and J is TRBJ1-2, with D possibly TRBD1 on 5 matching bases. The V gene lost 4 bases and the J gene lost 0 bases, with 18 bases spanning the gap. Germline values: CDR1 WSHSY, CDR2 SAAADI. The CDR3 length is 17 residues. CDR3 sequence: CASSAGVPDGPNYGYTF. DNA of the CDR3: TGCGCCAGCAGTGCGGGGGTACCGGACGGACCTAACTATGGCTACACCTTC.

The genes are TRBV27 and TRBJ1-6; 7 bases fit TRBD1. Germline V gives CDR1 MNHEY, CDR2 SMNVEV (reference sequence). The CDR3 extends over 19 amino acids. The trim removed 0 bases at V and 10 bases at J, leaving 18 bases unmatched. This CDR3 is CASSLSLPGAPRGGSPLHF. The CDR3 bases are TGTGCCAGCAGTTTATCGCTTCCTGGGGCCCCCAGGGGGGGCTCACCCCTCCACTTT.